These 10 T cell receptor beta chains were all obtained from the same sample, sequenced in a study of blood T cells in healthy people across ages. Through a sample-barcoded 5' primer and a J-beta primer mix, a second PCR was run for roughly 6 to 11 cycles. TCRdb reanalysed the 5' RACE reads using MiXCR and keeps one entry per CDR3 protein. Of 1.4 million to 1.5 million distinct CDR3 sequences in the sample, roughly 45% were seen once. The specimen was blood. All receptors come from a woman aged 18-29 years in good health.

The chain uses TRBV6-2 or TRBV6-3 and TRBJ1-1, with a possible D match to TRBD1 (5 bases). The germline gives CDR1 MNHEY, CDR2 SVGEGT. CDR3 length: 13 residues. With 0 bases removed from V and 10 bases from J, the gap between germline ends came to 12 bases. The chain's CDR3 is CASSYSRIQGAFF. CDR3 sequence (DNA): TGTGCCAGCAGTTACTCGAGAATTCAGGGAGCTTTCTTT.

There are a few counts of this clonotype. This chain uses TRBV12-3 or TRBV12-4 with TRBJ1-4; unclear D gene. The ends were cut back, 5 bases at V and 0 bases at J, with 16 bases in the middle. The CDR3 runs 17 residues. CDR3 DNA: TGTGCCAGCAGTGAAGGCGGCAGGAGGCCAACTAATGAAAAACTGTTTTTT. Amino acid sequence: CASSEGGRRPTNEKLFF.

The J gene is TRBJ2-1, the V gene TRBV4-1; tentatively, D is TRBD1 or TRBD2 (7 bases each). V was pared by 0 bases and J by 9 bases, with 18 bases between. This CDR3 is built from 16 residues. Germline CDR1 and CDR2: MGHRA and YSYEKL. The CDR3 region is CASSQDHQGGSGEQFF. The CDR3 DNA reads TGCGCCAGCAGCCAAGATCACCAGGGGGGGTCTGGTGAGCAGTTCTTC.

This clonotype was recorded once. The chain links TRBV30 to TRBJ2-7; 7 bases fit TRBD1. Per the germline V gene, CDR1 is GTSNPN and CDR2 is SVGIG (reference sequence). The V segment lost 1 base and the J segment 2 bases; nucleotides outside the gene matches: 11. The length of the CDR3 is 16 residues. The CDR3 coding sequence is TGTGCCTGGAGTGCCCCCGGGACAGTGTTTACCTACGAGCAGTACTTC. Its protein is CAWSAPGTVFTYEQYF.

The chain has TRBV6-1 and TRBJ1-1, with D unresolved. Germline V gene lookup returns CDR1 MNHNS and CDR2 SASEGT. The CDR3 has 14 amino acids. The V and J ends lost 6 bases and 3 bases respectively, with 14 bases between them. CDR3 in DNA: TGTGCCAGCAGCATGAACACGGGGTACACTGAAGCTTTCTTT. Amino acid sequence: CASSMNTGYTEAFF.

J is TRBJ2-5 and V is TRBV25-1, with TRBD1 matching over 9 bases. Germline V CDR1 and CDR2: MGHDK, SYGVNS. Trimming cost V 7 bases and J 5 bases; bases outside gene matches: 8. This CDR3 contains 14 residues. CDR3 protein: CASMTGGAGETQYF. CDR3 sequence (DNA): TGTGCCAGCATGACAGGGGGGGCAGGGGAGACCCAGTACTTC.

The chain joins TRBV4-1 to TRBJ2-6; a weak D match, TRBD2 (6 bases). Per germline, CDR1 MGHRA and CDR2 YSYEKL. This CDR3 comprises 17 residues. V was trimmed by 8 bases and J by 4 bases, leaving 21 bases between them. The chain's CDR3 is CASGLGTAALGANVLTF. The CDR3 DNA sequence: TGCGCCAGCGGCCTCGGGACTGCAGCTCTAGGGGCCAACGTCCTGACTTTC.

V is TRBV20-1 and J is TRBJ2-3; 7 nucleotides agree with TRBD2. The CDR3 has 16 residues. Losses at the gene ends were 6 bases for V and 2 bases for J; bases not matched to a gene: 14. Germline CDR1 and CDR2: DFQATT and SNEGSKA (reference sequence). The CDR3: CSASAGDKVHTDTQYF. CDR3 DNA: TGCAGTGCATCGGCGGGAGATAAAGTACACACAGATACGCAGTATTTT.

This clonotype was recorded many times. The chain combines TRBV4-1 with TRBJ1-6, with D possibly being TRBD1 (5 bases). Trimming removed 4 bases at V and 6 bases at J, with 25 bases between. The CDR3 spans 19 residues. Germline CDR1 reads MGHRA; CDR2 reads YSYEKL. The chain's CDR3 is CASSPAGPRGGFANSPLHF. The CDR3 bases are TGCGCCAGCAGCCCCGCCGGGCCGAGGGGAGGGTTTGCTAATTCACCCCTCCACTTT.

The CDR3 coding sequence is TGTGCCAGCATCAGCGGGGGGCTCCGGACTTCCTACGAGCAGTACTTC. This sequence encodes CASISGGLRTSYEQYF. The V call is TRBV6-1, the J call TRBJ2-7, with 9 nucleotides matching TRBD2. CDR3 size: 16 residues. The ends lost 7 bases at V and 1 base at J; junction bases unmatched: 11. Germline V gene sequence: CDR1 MNHNS, CDR2 SASEGT.